The present T cell receptor (beta chain) was sequenced within a study of control samples from healthy donors and cancer patients (dated by TCRdb to about 2020). Regarding this clone: No cognate antigen has been identified for it. No qualities accompany the bases; no much larger clone lies one base away.

Including cysteine and phenylalanine, the CDR3 has 13 amino acids. Just the 39-base CDR3 DNA is kept, in frame starting at base 1. The germline V gene sets CDR1 to SQVTM and CDR2 to ANQGSEA. V drops 7 bases and J drops 3 bases, leaving 14 bases in between. Libraries were built with the immunoSEQ multiplex PCR assay. Drawn from immuneACCESS, this table holds only the in-frame rearrangements with V and J called that TCRdb kept. Clones are partly lost; checked studies trace under half to an unresolved V gene and leave the rest unexplained. This sample comprises some 410,000 clones, approximately 92% of them detected only once. The ten largest clones capture around 6.4% of the sample.

The chain was built from TRBV29-1 and TRBJ2-3, with a tentative D gene TRBD2 over 6 matching bases. Sequenced: PBMCs. The TCR originated in a man between 40 and 49 years old with head and neck cancer. The DNA sequence is given as TGCAGCGCCACGGGTGGGGGGACAGATACGCAGTATTTT. It encodes CSATGGGTDTQYF.